The rows below give T cell receptor beta chains drawn from one sample of a study of cytomegalovirus exposure and HLA in healthy donors. Here immunoSEQ multiplex PCR was the method, and the copy in TCRdb shows in-frame clones only, minus some. Of roughly 180,000 clones in the sample, roughly 74% were seen once. Source material: PBMCs. These receptors originate from a female donor in good health and CMV-seronegative. CDR3s include the opening cysteine and the closing phenylalanine or tryptophan. Fields, in order: D gene, V gene, CDR3 protein. The D gene is left open where the match is weak.

NA | TRBV6-5 | CASSYSRSYGYTF
TRBD1 | TRBV27 | CASNRDSFYNEQFF
TRBD1 | TRBV5-6 | CASSWSAGQGLDVGQPQHF
NA | TRBV5-1 | CASSLDSSSYNEQFF
TRBD2 | TRBV14 | CASSQDLSGITTQYF
NA | TRBV7-8 | CASSLRDARYNEQFF
TRBD1 | TRBV7-2 | CASSSGTGGTEAFF
NA | TRBV6-5 | CASSLRDSNYNEQFF
NA | TRBV27 | CASSQGGFGNTIYF
TRBD1 | TRBV30 | CAWSVGTGKGYTF
TRBD1 | TRBV18 | CASSPLDRGTEAFF
NA | TRBV15 | CATSRDPQERSGAQYF
NA | TRBV15 | CATSTPVPGQPQHF
NA | TRBV6-1 | CASSEAGGSSYNEQFF
NA | TRBV29-1 | CSTSSLSSTDTQYF
TRBD2 | TRBV7-9 | CSSSKPHGGIAEQFF
TRBD2 | TRBV7-3 | CASSLGTTNEQFF
TRBD1 | TRBV2 | CASSRTGADYGYTF
TRBD2 | TRBV7-9 | CASSPSPGGLTLRVDEQFF
NA | TRBV5-6 | CASSLGARSTGELFF
NA | TRBV9 | CASSVGLAIGETQYF
TRBD1 | TRBV7-9 | CAILFQGANEKLFF
NA | TRBV18 | CASSPLQGYDQPQHF
NA | TRBV19 | CASSSQHQYAAQFF
NA | TRBV19 | CASRPGKNTEAFF
NA | TRBV15 | CATSTLGPQYF
TRBD1 | TRBV5-4 | CASSPRQGSYNEQFF
NA | TRBV9 | CASSVVSLRGHTEAFF
NA | TRBV19 | CASTLRAPNYGYTF
NA | TRBV5-5 | CASSLVNSSNTEAFF
NA | TRBV20-1 | CSARTGETQYF
NA | TRBV15 | CATSRVQGIEQYF
NA | TRBV7-3 | CASSLILGGIAFF
TRBD2 | TRBV7-2 | CASSGRQREYQETQYF
TRBD2 | TRBV19 | CASSYFGGRGAYEQYF
NA | TRBV28 | CASSLPRSLNTEAFF
TRBD2 | TRBV4-3 | CASSQDPGLSTDTQYF
NA | TRBV5-1 | CASSYFGNTEAFF
NA | TRBV6-5 | CASSYGGQPYGYTF
TRBD1 | TRBV19 | CASSMIPRDRKQREQFF
TRBD2 | TRBV6-5 | CASSKRGATDNEQFF
NA | TRBV6-4 | CASSTDWNTEAFF
TRBD1 | TRBV5-1 | CASSLGVDRVETQYF
TRBD2 | TRBV29-1 | CSVQKTSGDNEQFF
TRBD2 | TRBV5-6 | CASSTGLADGELFF
NA | TRBV10-3 | CATQGGYEQYF
NA | TRBV11-1 | CASSLGPVQETQYF
TRBD1 | TRBV7-9 | CSSSSTKQGADQPQHF
NA | TRBV6-4 | CASSLQPGAYNEQFF